The T cell receptor (beta chain) described here comes from a study of T cells in Graves' hyperthyroidism and ophthalmopathy. TCR beta CDR3 regions were amplified from RNA transcripts. HTBI primers were used for first-round RT-PCR of the TCR CDR3. TCRdb independently ran MiXCR on the multiplex PCR reads; one entry per CDR3 protein. The sample lists 450,000 to 550,000 distinct CDR3 sequences, roughly a quarter seen once, with 11% in the top ten. Germline lookup yields CDR1 SGHTA and CDR2 FQGNSA. Trimming left V 5 bases short and J 2 bases short, with 4 bases between. The CDR3 is made up of 11 amino acids. This clonotype has at least ten counts.

The V and J genes are TRBV7-2 and TRBJ2-7; D is unresolved. Sequenced: blood. The origin of this receptor is a young woman with Graves' ophthalmopathy. The CDR3 loop is CASSIAYEQYF. In DNA, the CDR3 is TGTGCCAGCAGCATTGCCTACGAGCAGTACTTC.